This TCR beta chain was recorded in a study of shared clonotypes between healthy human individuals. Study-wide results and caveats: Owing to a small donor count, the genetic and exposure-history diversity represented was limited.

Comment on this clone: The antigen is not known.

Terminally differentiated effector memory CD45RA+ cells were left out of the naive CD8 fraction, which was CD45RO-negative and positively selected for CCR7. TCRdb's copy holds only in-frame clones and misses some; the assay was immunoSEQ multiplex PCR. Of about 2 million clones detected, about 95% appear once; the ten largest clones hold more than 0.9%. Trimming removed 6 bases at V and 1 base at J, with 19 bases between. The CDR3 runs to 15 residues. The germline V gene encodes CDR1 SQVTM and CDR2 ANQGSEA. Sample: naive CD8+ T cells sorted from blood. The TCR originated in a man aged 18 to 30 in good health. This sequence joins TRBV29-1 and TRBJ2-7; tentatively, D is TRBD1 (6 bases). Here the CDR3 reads CSVILPRQGSYEQYF. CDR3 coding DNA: TGCAGCGTCATACTCCCCCGGCAGGGGTCCTACGAGCAGTACTTC.